The following is a T cell receptor beta chain sequence with its context. This sample was included in a study of cytomegalovirus exposure and HLA in healthy donors. Between the trimmed V and J ends, which lost 4 bases and 2 bases, there was a span of 11 bases. From germline, CDR1 is SQVTM and CDR2 ANQGSEA. This CDR3 has 13 amino acids. Use of 60 Vbeta and 13 Jbeta primers characterized the PCR. Clones were read by immunoSEQ multiplex PCR, and TCRdb kept only the in-frame ones, dropping some. The sample consists of roughly 150,000 clones, approximately 80% of them appearing once. The chain combines TRBV29-1 with TRBJ2-5; D might be TRBD2 (5 bases). Sample: PBMCs. This sequence originates from a man aged 25-40 years in good health and CMV-seronegative. The CDR3 sequence: CSVAGSKQETQYF. The CDR3 DNA follows: TGCAGCGTTGCTGGGAGTAAACAAGAGACCCAGTACTTC.